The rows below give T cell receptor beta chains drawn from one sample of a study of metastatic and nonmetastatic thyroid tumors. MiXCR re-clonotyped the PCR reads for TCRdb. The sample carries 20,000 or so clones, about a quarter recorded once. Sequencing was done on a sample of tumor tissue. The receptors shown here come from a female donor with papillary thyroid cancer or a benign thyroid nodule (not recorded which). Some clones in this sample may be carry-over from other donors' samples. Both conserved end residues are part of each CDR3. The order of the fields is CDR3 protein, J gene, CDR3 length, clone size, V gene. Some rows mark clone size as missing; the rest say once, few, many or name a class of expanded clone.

CDR3: CASSSGGNEQQF
J: TRBJ2-7
length: 12
size: NA
V: TRBV12-3/TRBV12-4

CDR3: CANSLRVDVSEAFF
J: TRBJ1-1
length: 14
size: NA
V: TRBV6-1

CDR3: CSGSRGTSGGGTYEQYF
J: TRBJ2-7
length: 17
size: many
V: TRBV20-1

CDR3: CASSRRLAGEDEQYF
J: TRBJ2-7
length: 15
size: many
V: TRBV7-9

CDR3: CASRFDREAFF
J: TRBJ1-1
length: 11
size: medium-sized
V: TRBV12-3/TRBV12-4

CDR3: CASSFGQGDEKLFF
J: TRBJ1-4
length: 14
size: many
V: TRBV11-2

CDR3: CASSLVGDEQFF
J: TRBJ2-1
length: 12
size: NA
V: TRBV5-6

CDR3: CASSWTSVSNEQFF
J: TRBJ2-1
length: 14
size: NA
V: TRBV7-2

CDR3: CASSSRYPLAGGKDNEQFF
J: TRBJ2-1
length: 19
size: many
V: TRBV7-4

CDR3: CASSLVGRGAMGVNGYTF
J: TRBJ1-2
length: 18
size: few
V: TRBV7-8

CDR3: CASSWAQTNTEAFF
J: TRBJ1-1
length: 14
size: NA
V: TRBV5-1

CDR3: CASSPSTKTGTYGYTF
J: TRBJ1-2
length: 16
size: NA
V: TRBV7-6

CDR3: CASSDARTGGYEQYF
J: TRBJ2-7
length: 15
size: many
V: TRBV2

CDR3: CASSEGAHRGWGLYGYTF
J: TRBJ1-2
length: 18
size: NA
V: TRBV6-1

CDR3: CATSRGGARGATNEKLFF
J: TRBJ1-4
length: 18
size: NA
V: TRBV15

CDR3: CASSIRGSADEQYF
J: TRBJ2-7
length: 14
size: NA
V: TRBV19

CDR3: CASAADQWGSTNTGELFF
J: TRBJ2-2
length: 18
size: many
V: TRBV12-5

CDR3: CASSYVSYYGYTF
J: TRBJ1-2
length: 13
size: few
V: TRBV6-2/TRBV6-3

CDR3: CASRPGTGGISGNTIYF
J: TRBJ1-3
length: 17
size: NA
V: TRBV11-1

CDR3: CASGPADTQYF
J: TRBJ2-3
length: 11
size: few
V: TRBV27

CDR3: CASSLPGVGPLHF
J: TRBJ1-6
length: 13
size: few
V: TRBV6-5

CDR3: CASSQFRQGLVGGYTF
J: TRBJ1-2
length: 16
size: many
V: TRBV4-1

CDR3: CSAPGQGRIGYTF
J: TRBJ1-2
length: 13
size: NA
V: TRBV20-1

CDR3: CASSPRRGLNSPLHF
J: TRBJ1-6
length: 15
size: few
V: TRBV12-3/TRBV12-4

CDR3: CAWSVRGQGASYEQYF
J: TRBJ2-7
length: 16
size: NA
V: TRBV30

CDR3: CASSLKRNTEAFF
J: TRBJ1-1
length: 13
size: many
V: TRBV11-2

CDR3: CASSRLGRGRETQYF
J: TRBJ2-5
length: 15
size: many
V: TRBV3-1

CDR3: CASSVSGIDYNEQFF
J: TRBJ2-1
length: 15
size: NA
V: TRBV9

CDR3: CASSPQGNQPHHF
J: TRBJ1-5
length: 13
size: few
V: TRBV6-1

CDR3: CASSRVAGEGQTQYF
J: TRBJ2-5
length: 15
size: NA
V: TRBV7-3

CDR3: CASSDRATGGVYGYTF
J: TRBJ1-2
length: 16
size: medium-sized
V: TRBV6-1

CDR3: CASSVQGRTYEQYF
J: TRBJ2-7
length: 14
size: medium-sized
V: TRBV7-9

CDR3: CATEKLAGGLNEQFF
J: TRBJ2-1
length: 15
size: NA
V: TRBV24-1

CDR3: CASSLLGPQAGELFF
J: TRBJ2-2
length: 15
size: NA
V: TRBV27

CDR3: CASRNRDRGRTGELFF
J: TRBJ2-2
length: 16
size: NA
V: TRBV7-8

CDR3: CASRRRGQSSGNTIYF
J: TRBJ1-3
length: 16
size: NA
V: TRBV28

CDR3: CSAPWGTSGSNEQFF
J: TRBJ2-1
length: 15
size: many
V: TRBV20-1

CDR3: CASSDSDTPGEGREKLFF
J: TRBJ1-4
length: 18
size: many
V: TRBV2

CDR3: CAWSYTRGTEAFF
J: TRBJ1-1
length: 13
size: NA
V: TRBV30

CDR3: CASSSVTGGSRQETQYF
J: TRBJ2-5
length: 17
size: NA
V: TRBV5-1

CDR3: CAISHRGYGYTF
J: TRBJ1-2
length: 12
size: medium-sized
V: TRBV10-3

CDR3: CASSFGPRVVEQFF
J: TRBJ2-1
length: 14
size: medium-sized
V: TRBV7-2

CDR3: CASSSKGHWTYEQYF
J: TRBJ2-7
length: 15
size: medium-sized
V: TRBV19

CDR3: CASSPGPISGNTIYF
J: TRBJ1-3
length: 15
size: NA
V: TRBV3-1

CDR3: CASSLTAIELDREDGYTF
J: TRBJ1-2
length: 18
size: many
V: TRBV28

CDR3: CASSRNRAGEIYEQYF
J: TRBJ2-7
length: 16
size: NA
V: TRBV11-2

CDR3: CASSLQEKLFF
J: TRBJ1-4
length: 11
size: medium-sized
V: TRBV28

CDR3: CASSIATSGVYNEQFF
J: TRBJ2-1
length: 16
size: many
V: TRBV19

CDR3: CASSMVVTLIYNEQFF
J: TRBJ2-1
length: 16
size: NA
V: TRBV19

CDR3: CASSSGRNSGNTIYF
J: TRBJ1-3
length: 15
size: many
V: TRBV7-8

CDR3: CASSEVTESQYF
J: TRBJ2-5
length: 12
size: few
V: TRBV2

CDR3: CASSSTGSYTGELFF
J: TRBJ2-2
length: 15
size: many
V: TRBV12-3/TRBV12-4

CDR3: CASSLTTSEQFF
J: TRBJ2-1
length: 12
size: many
V: TRBV12-3/TRBV12-4

CDR3: CATSDLSGTGQETQYF
J: TRBJ2-5
length: 16
size: many
V: TRBV24-1

CDR3: CASSQIGTNTGELFF
J: TRBJ2-2
length: 15
size: medium-sized
V: TRBV3-1

CDR3: CASTNPSGRTGEQFF
J: TRBJ2-1
length: 15
size: NA
V: TRBV12-3/TRBV12-4

CDR3: CASRARIDYGYTF
J: TRBJ1-2
length: 13
size: many
V: TRBV5-5

CDR3: CSSSIPSGSGTLREQFF
J: TRBJ2-1
length: 17
size: NA
V: TRBV19

CDR3: CASSRGQNYGYTF
J: TRBJ1-2
length: 13
size: few
V: TRBV6-1